This T cell receptor beta chain was captured in a study of cytomegalovirus exposure and HLA in healthy donors. Study-wide findings and caveats: What a later analysis showed was that several of the most significant clusters appeared linked to common viral pathogens.

The CDR3 runs 15 residues. Germline CDR1 is LNHDA and CDR2 is SQIVND (reference sequence). Trimming removed 3 bases from V and 0 bases from J, with 11 bases in between. This clone was counted between two and nine times. The antigen is unknown. Amplification used 60 Vbeta primers and 13 Jbeta primers. TCRdb's copy holds only in-frame clones and misses some; the assay was immunoSEQ multiplex PCR. The table lists over 150,000 clones, about 80% of them singletons. The sequence was obtained from a man aged 18 to 29 in good health and CMV-seropositive. The chain is built from TRBV19 and TRBJ1-1, with a possible D match to TRBD1 (6 bases). What was sequenced was PBMCs. The CDR3 sequence is CASSIGQYMNTEAFF. DNA of the CDR3: TGTGCCAGTAGTATCGGACAGTACATGAACACTGAAGCTTTCTTT.